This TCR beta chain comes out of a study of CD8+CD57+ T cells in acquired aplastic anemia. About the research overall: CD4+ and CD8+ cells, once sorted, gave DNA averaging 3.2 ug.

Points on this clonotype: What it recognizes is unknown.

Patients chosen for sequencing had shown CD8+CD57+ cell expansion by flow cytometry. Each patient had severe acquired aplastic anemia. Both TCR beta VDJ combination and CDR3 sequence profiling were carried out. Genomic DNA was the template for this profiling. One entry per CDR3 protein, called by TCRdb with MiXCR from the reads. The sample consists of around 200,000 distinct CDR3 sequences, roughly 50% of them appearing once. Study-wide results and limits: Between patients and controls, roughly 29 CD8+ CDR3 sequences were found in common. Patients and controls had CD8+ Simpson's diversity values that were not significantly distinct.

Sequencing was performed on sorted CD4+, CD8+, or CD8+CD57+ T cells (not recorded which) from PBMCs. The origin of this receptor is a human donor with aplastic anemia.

In DNA, the CDR3 is TGTGCCACCAGCAGACCAGGGGGCTCGGAGACCCAGTACTTC. Translated: CATSRPGGSETQYF. This rearrangement joins TRBV15 to TRBJ2-5; 8 bases match TRBD1. Trimming removed 2 bases from V and 5 bases from J; junction bases left unmatched: 4. This CDR3 region has 14 residues. Germline assignment: CDR1 LNHNV and CDR2 YYDKDF (reference sequence).